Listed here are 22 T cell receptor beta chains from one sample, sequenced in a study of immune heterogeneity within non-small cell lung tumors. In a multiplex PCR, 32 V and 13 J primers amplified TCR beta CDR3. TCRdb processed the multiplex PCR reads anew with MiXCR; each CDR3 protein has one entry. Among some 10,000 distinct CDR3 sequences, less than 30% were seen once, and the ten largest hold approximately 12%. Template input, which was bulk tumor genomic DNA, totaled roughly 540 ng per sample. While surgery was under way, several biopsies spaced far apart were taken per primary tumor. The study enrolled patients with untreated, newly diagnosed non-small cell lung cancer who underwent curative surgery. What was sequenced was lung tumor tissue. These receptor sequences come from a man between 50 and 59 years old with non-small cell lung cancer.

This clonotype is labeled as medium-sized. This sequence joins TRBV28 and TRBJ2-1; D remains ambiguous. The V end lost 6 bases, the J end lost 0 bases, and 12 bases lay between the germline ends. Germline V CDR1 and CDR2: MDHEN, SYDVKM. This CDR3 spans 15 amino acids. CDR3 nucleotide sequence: TGTGCCAGCAGCCCCCCCCGGTACTCCTACAATGAGCAGTTCTTC. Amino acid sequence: CASSPPRYSYNEQFF.

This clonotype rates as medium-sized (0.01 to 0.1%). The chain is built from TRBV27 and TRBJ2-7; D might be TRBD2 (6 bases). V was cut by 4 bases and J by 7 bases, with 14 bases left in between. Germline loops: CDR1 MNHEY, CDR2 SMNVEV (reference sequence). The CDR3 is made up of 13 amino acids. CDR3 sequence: CASSSGGTGEQYF. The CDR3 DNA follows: TGTGCCAGCAGTTCTGGGGGGACGGGAGAGCAGTACTTC.

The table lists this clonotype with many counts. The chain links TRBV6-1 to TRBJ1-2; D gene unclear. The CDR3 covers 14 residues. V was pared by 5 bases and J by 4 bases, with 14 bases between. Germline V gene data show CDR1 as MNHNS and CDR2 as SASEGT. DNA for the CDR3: TGTGCCAGCAGTTCCCCGTGGGGTGGCTATGGCTACACCTTC. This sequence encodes CASSSPWGGYGYTF.

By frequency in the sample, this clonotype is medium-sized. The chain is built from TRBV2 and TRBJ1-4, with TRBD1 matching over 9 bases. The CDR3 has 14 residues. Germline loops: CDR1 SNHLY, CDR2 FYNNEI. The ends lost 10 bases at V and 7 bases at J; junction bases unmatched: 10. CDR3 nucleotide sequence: TGTGCCACCGGCATACAGGGGGCGCGTGAAAAACTGTTTTTT. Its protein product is CATGIQGAREKLFF.

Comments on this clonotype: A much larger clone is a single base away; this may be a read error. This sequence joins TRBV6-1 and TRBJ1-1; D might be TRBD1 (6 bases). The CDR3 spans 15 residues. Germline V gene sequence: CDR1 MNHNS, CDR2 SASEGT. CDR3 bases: TGTGCCAGCAGTGAACGCGGGGGCGCGGACACTGAATCTTTCTTT. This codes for CASSERGGADTESFF.

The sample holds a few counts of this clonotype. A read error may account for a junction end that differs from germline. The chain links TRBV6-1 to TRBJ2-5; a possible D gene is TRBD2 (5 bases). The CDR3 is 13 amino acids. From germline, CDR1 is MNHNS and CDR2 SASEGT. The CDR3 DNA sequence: TGTGTCAGCTGCACTAGTGCGGCTTGGACCCAGTACTTC. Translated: CVSCTSAAWTQYF.

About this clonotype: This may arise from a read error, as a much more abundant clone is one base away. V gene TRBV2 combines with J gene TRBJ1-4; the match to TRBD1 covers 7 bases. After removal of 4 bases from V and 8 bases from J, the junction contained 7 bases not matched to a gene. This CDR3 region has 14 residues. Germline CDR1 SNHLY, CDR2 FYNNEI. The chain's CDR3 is CASSGKTGREKLFF. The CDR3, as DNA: TGTGCCAGCAGTGGAAAGACAGGGAGGGAAAAACTGTTTTTT.

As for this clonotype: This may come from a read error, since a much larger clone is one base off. In nucleotides, the CDR3 is TGTGCCAGCAGCTTAGGGGTGGGCGGGCTAGAAATTCAGTACTTC. Amino acid sequence: CASSLGVGGLEIQYF. The genes are TRBV7-2 and TRBJ2-4; D is perhaps TRBD2 (5 bases). This CDR3 region has 15 residues. The V and J ends lost 1 base and 10 bases respectively, with 17 bases between them. Germline CDR1 and CDR2: SGHTA and FQGNSA.

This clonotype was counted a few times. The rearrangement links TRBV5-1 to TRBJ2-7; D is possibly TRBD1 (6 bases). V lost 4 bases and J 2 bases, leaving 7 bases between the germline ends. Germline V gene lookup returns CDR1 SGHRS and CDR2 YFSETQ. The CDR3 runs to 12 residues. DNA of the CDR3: TGCGCCAGCAGCCGGGACACCTACGAGCAGTACTTC. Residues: CASSRDTYEQYF. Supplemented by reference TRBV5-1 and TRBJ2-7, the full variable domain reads KAGVTQTPRYLIKTRGQQVTLSCSPISGHRSVSWYQQTPGQGLQFLFEYFSETQRNKGNFPGRFSGRQFSNSRSEMNVSTLELGDSALYLCASSRDTYEQYFGPGTRLTVT.

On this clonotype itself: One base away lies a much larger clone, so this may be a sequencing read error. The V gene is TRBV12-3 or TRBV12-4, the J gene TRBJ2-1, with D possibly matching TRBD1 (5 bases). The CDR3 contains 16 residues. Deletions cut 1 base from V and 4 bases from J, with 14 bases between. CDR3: CASSLEVTVPYNEQFF. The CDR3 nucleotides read TGTGCCAGCAGTTTAGAGGTGACAGTCCCATACAATGAGCAGTTCTTC.

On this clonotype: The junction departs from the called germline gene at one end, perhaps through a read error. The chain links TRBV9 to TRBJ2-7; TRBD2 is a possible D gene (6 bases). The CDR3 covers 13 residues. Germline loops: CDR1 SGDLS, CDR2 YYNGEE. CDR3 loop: CASSVREDYGQYF. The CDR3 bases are TGTGCCAGCAGCGTAAGGGAGGACTACGGGCAGTACTTC.

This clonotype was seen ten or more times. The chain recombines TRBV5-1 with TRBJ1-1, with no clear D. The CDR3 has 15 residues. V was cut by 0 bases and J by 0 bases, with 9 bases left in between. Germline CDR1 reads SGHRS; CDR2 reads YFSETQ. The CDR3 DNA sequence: TGCGCCAGCAGCTTGGTTGGCGGACTGAACACTGAAGCTTTCTTT. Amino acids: CASSLVGGLNTEAFF. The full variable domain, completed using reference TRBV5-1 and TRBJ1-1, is KAGVTQTPRYLIKTRGQQVTLSCSPISGHRSVSWYQQTPGQGLQFLFEYFSETQRNKGNFPGRFSGRQFSNSRSEMNVSTLELGDSALYLCASSLVGGLNTEAFFGQGTRLTVV.

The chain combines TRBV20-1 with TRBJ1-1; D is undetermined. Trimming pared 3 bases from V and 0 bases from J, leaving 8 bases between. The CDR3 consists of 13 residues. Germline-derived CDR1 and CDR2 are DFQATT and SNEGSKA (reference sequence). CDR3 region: CSARGSMNTEAFF. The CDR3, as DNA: TGCAGTGCTAGGGGCTCCATGAACACTGAAGCTTTCTTT.

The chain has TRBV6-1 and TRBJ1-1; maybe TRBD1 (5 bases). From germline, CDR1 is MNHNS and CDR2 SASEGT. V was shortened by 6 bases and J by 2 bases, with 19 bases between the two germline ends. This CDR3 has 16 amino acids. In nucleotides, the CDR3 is TGTGCCAGCAGAAGGACATTTCGGGCCGTCAACACTGAAGCTTTCTTT. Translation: CASRRTFRAVNTEAFF.

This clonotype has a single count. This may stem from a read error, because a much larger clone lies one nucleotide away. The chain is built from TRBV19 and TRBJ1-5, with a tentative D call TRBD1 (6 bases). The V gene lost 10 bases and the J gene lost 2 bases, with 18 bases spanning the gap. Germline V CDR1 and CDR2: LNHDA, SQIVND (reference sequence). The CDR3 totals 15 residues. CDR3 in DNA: TGTGCCATTAGGGGGGGGGAAGCGGGCAATCAGCCCCAGCATTTT. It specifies CAIRGGEAGNQPQHF.

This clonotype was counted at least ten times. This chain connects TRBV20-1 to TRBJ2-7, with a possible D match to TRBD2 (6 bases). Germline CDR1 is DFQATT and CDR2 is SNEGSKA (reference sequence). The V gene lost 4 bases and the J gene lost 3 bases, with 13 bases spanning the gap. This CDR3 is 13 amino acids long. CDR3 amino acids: CSAKLTSFYEQYF. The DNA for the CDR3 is TGCAGTGCTAAATTAACTAGCTTCTACGAGCAGTACTTC.

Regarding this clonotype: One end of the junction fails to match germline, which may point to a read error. DNA of the CDR3: TGTGCCAGCAGCTTAGCGGGGGGGCGAATAGAGACCAAGTACTTC. This codes for CASSLAGGRIETKYF. The V and J genes are TRBV7-8 and TRBJ2-5; D may be TRBD2 (7 bases). Looked up from germline, CDR1 is SGHVS and CDR2 is FQNEAQ. The CDR3 has 15 amino acids.

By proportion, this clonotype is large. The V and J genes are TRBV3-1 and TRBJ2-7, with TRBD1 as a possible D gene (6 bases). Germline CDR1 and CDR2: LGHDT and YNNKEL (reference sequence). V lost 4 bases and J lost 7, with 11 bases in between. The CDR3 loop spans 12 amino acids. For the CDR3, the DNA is TGTGCCAGCAGCCGGACAGTTCAAGAGCAGTACTTC. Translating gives CASSRTVQEQYF.

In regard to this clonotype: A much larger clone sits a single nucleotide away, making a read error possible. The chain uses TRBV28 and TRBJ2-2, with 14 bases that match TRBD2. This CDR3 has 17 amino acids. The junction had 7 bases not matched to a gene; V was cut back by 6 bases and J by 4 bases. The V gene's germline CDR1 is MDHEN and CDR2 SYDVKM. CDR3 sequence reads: CASRLGLAGAFTGELFF. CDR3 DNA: TGTGCCAGCAGGCTGGGACTAGCGGGAGCCTTCACCGGGGAGCTGTTTTTT.

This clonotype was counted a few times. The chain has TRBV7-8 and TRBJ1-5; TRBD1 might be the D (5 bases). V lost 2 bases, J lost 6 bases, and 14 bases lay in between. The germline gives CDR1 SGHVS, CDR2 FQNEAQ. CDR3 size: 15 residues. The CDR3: CASSLSGQIGQPQHF. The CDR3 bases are TGTGCCAGCAGCTTATCTGGACAAATCGGTCAGCCCCAGCATTTT.

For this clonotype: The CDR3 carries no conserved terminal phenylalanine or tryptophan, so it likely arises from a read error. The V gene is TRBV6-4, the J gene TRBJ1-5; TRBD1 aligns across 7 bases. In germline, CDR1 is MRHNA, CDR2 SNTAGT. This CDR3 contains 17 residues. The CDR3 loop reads CASSDGQAEYSNKPQHI. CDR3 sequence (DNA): TGTGCCAGCAGTGACGGACAGGCAGAATATAGCAATAAGCCCCAGCATATT.

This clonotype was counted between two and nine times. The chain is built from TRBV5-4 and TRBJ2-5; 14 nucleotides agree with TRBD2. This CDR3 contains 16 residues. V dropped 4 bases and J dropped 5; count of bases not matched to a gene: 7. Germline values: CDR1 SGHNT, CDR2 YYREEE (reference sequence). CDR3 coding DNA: TGTGCCAGCAGCCAGACTAGCGGGAGGGCCAGGGAGACCCAGTACTTC. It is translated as CASSQTSGRARETQYF.